A single sample is the source of the 7 T cell receptor beta chains below, sequenced in a study of CD8 T cells in Susac syndrome. The RNA, roughly 0.5 to 1 ug, was put through reverse transcription using random hexamers. TCRdb fed the immunoSEQ multiplex PCR reads into MiXCR, producing one record per CDR3 protein. The table includes around 190,000 distinct CDR3 sequences, approximately 95% detected once. The sample consisted of CD4+ T cells from PBMCs. Receptors were obtained from a human donor in good health.

CDR3 DNA: TGTGCCAGCAGCCAGGTACGCGACACTGAAGCTTTCTTT. Protein sequence: CASSQVRDTEAFF. The chain links TRBV7-3 to TRBJ1-1; no definite D call. CDR1 is SGHTA, CDR2 FQGTGA, per germline. CDR3 length equals 13 residues. Trimming took off 5 bases at V and 3 bases at J, with 10 bases between the two ends. Based on the CDR3 plus reference TRBV7-3 and TRBJ1-1, the full variable domain is GAGVSQTPSNKVTEKGKYVELRCDPISGHTALYWYRQSLGQGPEFLIYFQGTGAADDSGLPNDRFFAVRPEGSVSTLKIQRTERGDSAVYLCASSQVRDTEAFFGQGTRLTVV.

The J gene is TRBJ1-6, the V gene TRBV20-1, with D possibly TRBD1 on 5 matching bases. The CDR3 runs 16 residues. The V end lost 0 bases, the J end lost 5 bases, and 14 bases lay between the germline ends. Germline V CDR1 and CDR2: DFQATT, SNEGSKA (reference sequence). CDR3 sequence reads: CSARDWGTGDNSPLHF. In DNA form, the CDR3 reads TGCAGTGCTAGAGATTGGGGCACGGGAGATAATTCACCCCTCCACTTT.

This chain links TRBV5-1 with TRBJ1-6; D is perhaps TRBD1 (6 bases). CDR3 length: 14 residues. Per the germline V gene, CDR1 is SGHRS and CDR2 is YFSETQ. The V gene lost 0 bases and the J gene lost 10 bases, with 11 bases spanning the gap. The CDR3 protein is CASSLVGAESPLHF. CDR3 nucleotide sequence: TGCGCCAGCAGCTTGGTGGGGGCTGAGTCACCCCTCCACTTT.

The CDR3 loop is CASSPTPGRVYEQYF. The CDR3, as DNA: TGCGCCAGCAGCCCAACCCCGGGACGGGTCTACGAGCAGTACTTC. The genes are TRBV5-1 and TRBJ2-7; D is possibly TRBD1 or TRBD2 (5 bases each). Trimming took 4 bases from V and 3 from J, leaving 17 bases between them. CDR3 length equals 15 residues. Germline lookup yields CDR1 SGHRS and CDR2 YFSETQ.

The chain recombines TRBV29-1 with TRBJ1-5, with 10 bases aligning to TRBD1. The CDR3 has 13 amino acids. Trimming took 7 bases from V and 5 from J; bases not matched to a gene: 5. Germline V CDR1 and CDR2: SQVTM, ANQGSEA. CDR3 loop: CSAGQGVYQPQHF. Written as DNA, the CDR3 is TGCAGCGCCGGACAGGGGGTTTATCAGCCCCAGCATTTT.

The chain is built from TRBV30 and TRBJ1-5; D not certain. The length of the CDR3 is 14 residues. V was shortened by 1 base and J by 3 bases, with 10 bases between the two germline ends. CDR1 GTSNPN and CDR2 SVGIG come from the germline V gene (reference sequence). The CDR3 bases are TGTGCCTGGAGTGGTCACAACTCCAATCAGCCCCAGCATTTT. It translates to CAWSGHNSNQPQHF.

The chain joins TRBV7-9 to TRBJ1-1; 11 nucleotides line up with TRBD1. The V segment lost 3 bases and the J segment 6 bases; nucleotides outside the gene matches: 6. The CDR3 runs 15 residues. The germline gives CDR1 SEHNR, CDR2 FQNEAQ (reference sequence). CDR3 in amino acids: CASSFPGQGESEAFF. The DNA for the CDR3 is TGTGCCAGCAGCTTCCCGGGACAGGGGGAATCTGAAGCTTTCTTT.